The source of this T cell receptor beta chain is a study of shared clonotypes between healthy human individuals. Study-level information: The study used three CD4 naive, three CD4 memory, two CD8 naive and one CD8 memory plate per donor.

Sequencing was performed with immunoSEQ multiplex PCR; in TCRdb, only in-frame clones are kept and a portion is missing. Of around 1.4 million clones listed, around 98.5% are singletons. The CDR3 extends over 14 amino acids. Trimming cost V 4 bases and J 7 bases, with 14 bases left between them. Germline assignment: CDR1 SGHRS and CDR2 YFSETQ. The sequence was obtained from a man aged 25 to 40 in good health. The chain recombines TRBV5-1 with TRBJ2-2, with unresolved D. Sequenced input: naive CD4+ T cells sorted from blood. The subset: CD45RA+ positively selected. This CDR3 is CASSPNSERGELFF. Written as DNA, the CDR3 is TGCGCCAGCAGCCCGAACAGCGAGCGCGGGGAGCTGTTTTTT.